This TCR beta chain was observed in a study of T-cell reconstitution after alpha-beta-depleted transplantation in children. Study-wide findings and caveats: From newly produced T cells came most of the T-cell counts and diversity one year after transplant. The origin of alpha-beta T cells about two months after transplant was reportedly several hundred expanded graft clones. TCRbeta diversity was high at day 60 in some patients (a result of surviving recipient T cells and thymic progenitors).

The TCRbeta library incorporated unique molecular identifiers. Each CDR3 protein gets one entry after TCRdb re-called the PCR reads with MiXCR. This table has roughly 340,000 distinct CDR3 sequences, 15% to 20% appearing once. The table lists this clonotype with a few counts. What it binds is not known. V was clipped by 2 bases and J by 7 bases, with 15 bases between them. The CDR3 contains 15 residues. The germline V gene encodes CDR1 LGHNA and CDR2 YSLEER. Source: PBMCs, mostly from graft donor cells, taken 360 days after TCRalphabeta/CD19-depleted stem cell transplant. This chain joins TRBV4-3 and TRBJ2-4; D ambiguous. This sequence was found in a male patient under 10 years old who had a stem cell transplant for acute lymphoblastic leukemia, so the T cells may come from the graft donor. For the CDR3, the DNA is TGCGCCAGCAGCCAACCCACGGACCGAAGGAACATTCAGTACTTC. This sequence encodes CASSQPTDRRNIQYF.